The 19 T cell receptor beta chains below were found in one sample sequenced in a study of blood T cell repertoires in COVID-19. TCRdb's copy holds only in-frame clones and misses some; the assay was immunoSEQ multiplex PCR. The table lists 150,000 to 180,000 clones, about 90% of them singletons. The sample consisted of peripheral blood. The receptor set was obtained from a man in his fifties with acute or convalescent COVID-19.

The J gene is TRBJ2-7, the V gene TRBV2; D may be TRBD1 (6 bases). The ends were cut back, 5 bases at V and 2 bases at J, with 22 bases in the middle. The CDR3 length is 17 residues. Germline-derived CDR1 and CDR2 are SNHLY and FYNNEI. The CDR3 here is CASSPIYLGDNPYEQYF. The CDR3 DNA sequence: TGTGCCAGCAGTCCAATTTATCTAGGGGACAACCCCTACGAGCAGTACTTC. Filled out from reference TRBV2 and TRBJ2-7, the complete variable domain reads EPEVTQTPSHQVTQMGQEVILRCVPISNHLYFYWYRQILGQKVEFLVSFYNNEISEKSEIFDDQFSVERPDGSNFTLKIRSTKLEDSAMYFCASSPIYLGDNPYEQYFGPGTRLTVT.

The rearrangement joins TRBV7-9 to TRBJ2-4; weak D call: TRBD2 (6 bases). Germline V CDR1 and CDR2: SEHNR, FQNEAQ (reference sequence). The CDR3 runs to 15 residues. Trimming removed 2 bases at V and 3 bases at J, with 11 bases between. The DNA for the CDR3 is TGTGCCAGCAGCTTATCCGGGAGCGGCAAAAACATTCAGTACTTC. This translates into CASSLSGSGKNIQYF.

The CDR3 sequence is CASSYGQTDGYTF. The CDR3 nucleotides read TGTGCCAGCAGCTACGGACAGACAGATGGCTACACCTTC. The rearrangement links TRBV11-1 to TRBJ1-2; D is perhaps TRBD1 (6 bases). The CDR3 has 13 amino acids. V was trimmed by 4 bases and J by 6 bases, leaving 12 bases between them. Germline V gene lookup returns CDR1 SGHAT and CDR2 FQDESV (reference sequence).

The chain joins TRBV7-9 to TRBJ1-6; 9 bases are a match to TRBD1. Per germline, CDR1 SEHNR and CDR2 FQNEAQ (reference sequence). This CDR3 is built from 15 residues. Trimming at V came to 7 bases and at J to 9 bases, leaving 10 bases not matched to a gene. The CDR3 region has the DNA TGTGCCAGCACCGAGAACCGGGACAGGGCTTCACCCCTCCACTTT. Encoded protein: CASTENRDRASPLHF. The complete variable domain, with remaining parts taken from reference TRBV7-9 and TRBJ1-6, reads DTGVSQNPRHKITKRGQNVTFRCDPISEHNRLYWYRQTLGQGPEFLTYFQNEAQLEKSRLLSDRFSAERPKGSFSTLEIQRTEQGDSAMYLCASTENRDRASPLHFGNGTRLTVT.

The chain has TRBV7-2 and TRBJ2-7; 12 bases map to TRBD2. V lost 0 bases to trimming and J lost 4 bases; unmatched junction nucleotides: 4. The CDR3 runs to 16 residues. CDR1 is SGHTA and CDR2 is FQGNSA in the germline V gene. The DNA of the CDR3 is TGTGCCAGCAGCTTAGCGGTGACTAGCGGGAGTTACGAGCAGTACTTC. It specifies CASSLAVTSGSYEQYF.

The genes are TRBV2 and TRBJ2-1, with 10 bases that match TRBD1. With 4 bases clipped from V and 5 bases from J, the junction kept 8 bases outside the gene matches. The CDR3 loop spans 16 amino acids. The germline V gene has CDR1 SNHLY and CDR2 FYNNEI. Written as DNA, the CDR3 is TGTGCCAGCAGTGGGGCCGGGACAGGGGACGACAATGAGCAGTTCTTC. Its translation is CASSGAGTGDDNEQFF. Based on the CDR3 plus reference TRBV2 and TRBJ2-1, the full variable domain is EPEVTQTPSHQVTQMGQEVILRCVPISNHLYFYWYRQILGQKVEFLVSFYNNEISEKSEIFDDQFSVERPDGSNFTLKIRSTKLEDSAMYFCASSGAGTGDDNEQFFGPGTRLTVL.

V gene TRBV5-8 combines with J gene TRBJ1-2, with 8 bases that match TRBD1. V gave up 2 bases and J gave up 4 bases; unmatched junction bases: 4. Germline V CDR1 and CDR2: SGHTS, YDEGEE. CDR3 length: 14 amino acids. This CDR3 is CASSLSGQGYGYTF. The CDR3 nucleotides are TGTGCCAGCAGCTTAAGTGGACAGGGCTATGGCTACACCTTC.

The gene calls are TRBV12-3 or TRBV12-4 and TRBJ1-1; D not certain. The V and J ends lost 6 bases and 11 bases respectively, with 19 bases between them. This CDR3 contains 13 residues. The CDR3 nucleotides are TGTGCCAGCAGATTAAGGGCTGCGGGTCTCGCTTTCTTT. Amino acids: CASRLRAAGLAFF.

The rearrangement uses TRBV11-2 and TRBJ2-1; D gene unclear. With 1 base removed from V and 4 bases from J, the gap between germline ends came to 8 bases. Germline-derived CDR1 and CDR2 are SGHAT and FQNNGV. CDR3 length equals 14 residues. CDR3 sequence: CASSLALQYNEQFF. CDR3 nucleotide sequence: TGTGCCAGCAGCTTAGCCCTACAGTACAATGAGCAGTTCTTC.

The V and J genes are TRBV9 and TRBJ1-6; TRBD1 is a possible D gene (5 bases). Germline CDR1 reads SGDLS; CDR2 reads YYNGEE. The V gene lost 4 bases and the J gene lost 7 bases, with 9 bases spanning the gap. The CDR3 is 13 residues long. The CDR3, as DNA: TGTGCCAGCAGCATTCGACAGAATTCACCCCTCCACTTT. It yields the protein CASSIRQNSPLHF.

In DNA form, the CDR3 reads TGCAGTGCTAGTTCGTCTACCCCGAACAATCAGCCCCAGCATTTT. This encodes CSASSSTPNNQPQHF. The chain links TRBV20-1 to TRBJ1-5; no clear D. Per the germline V gene, CDR1 is DFQATT and CDR2 is SNEGSKA (reference sequence). V was cut by 3 bases and J by 3 bases, with 15 bases left in between. This CDR3 has 15 amino acids.

J is TRBJ2-2 and V is TRBV20-1, with 8 bases aligning to TRBD2. Germline-derived CDR1 and CDR2 are DFQATT and SNEGSKA (reference sequence). J was trimmed by 6 bases and V by 3 bases; bases with no gene match: 6. CDR3 length: 14 residues. CDR3 sequence reads: CSASSGINAGELFF. For the CDR3, the DNA is TGCAGTGCTAGTAGCGGGATCAATGCCGGGGAGCTGTTTTTT.

The chain is built from TRBV2 and TRBJ1-1; D remains ambiguous. Trimming left V 8 bases short and J 0 bases short, with 13 bases between. Germline assignment: CDR1 SNHLY and CDR2 FYNNEI. The CDR3 length is 14 residues. The CDR3 region is CASVAVLMNTEAFF. In DNA form, the CDR3 reads TGTGCCAGCGTGGCAGTCCTCATGAACACTGAAGCTTTCTTT.

CDR3 nucleotide sequence: TGTGCCAGCAGCCTCCGCGGGACAGGGGACCATAGCAATCAGCCCCAGCATTTT. Translation gives CASSLRGTGDHSNQPQHF. This chain connects TRBV27 to TRBJ1-5; 10 positions match TRBD1. This CDR3 is built from 18 residues. With 6 bases clipped from V and 0 bases from J, the junction kept 11 bases outside the gene matches. Germline V gives CDR1 MNHEY, CDR2 SMNVEV (reference sequence).

This sequence joins TRBV10-1 and TRBJ2-1; the D gene is possibly TRBD2 (6 bases). The V gene lost 3 bases and the J gene lost 7 bases, with 13 bases spanning the gap. Germline V gene sequence: CDR1 WNHNN, CDR2 SYGVQD (reference sequence). This CDR3 region has 14 residues. CDR3 residues: CASSDWRERNEQFF. In DNA form, the CDR3 reads TGCGCCAGCAGTGACTGGCGGGAAAGGAATGAGCAGTTCTTC.

V is TRBV7-6 and J is TRBJ2-7; 11 bases map to TRBD2. The CDR3 contains 15 residues. V lost 1 base and J lost 2; bases outside the gene matches: 1. The germline gives CDR1 SGHVS, CDR2 FNYEAQ. DNA of the CDR3: TGTGCCAGCAGCTTAGATAGCGGGAGGGCCTACGAGCAGTACTTC. Translating gives CASSLDSGRAYEQYF.

This clone was seen just once. The genes are TRBV27 and TRBJ2-7; 13 bases are a match to TRBD2. The CDR3 has 15 residues. Germline-derived CDR1 and CDR2 are MNHEY and SMNVEV (reference sequence). V lost 6 bases to trimming and J lost 7 bases; unmatched junction nucleotides: 9. The CDR3 region is CASSPGLAGVREQYF. Written as DNA, the CDR3 is TGTGCCAGCAGCCCCGGACTAGCGGGAGTGAGGGAGCAGTACTTC.

The chain combines TRBV7-2 with TRBJ2-1; the match to TRBD2 covers 11 bases. This CDR3 region has 16 residues. Trimming at V came to 0 bases and at J to 8 bases, leaving 6 bases not matched to a gene. From germline, CDR1 is SGHTA and CDR2 FQGNSA. The CDR3: CASSLALSGGGYEQFF. As DNA, the CDR3 is TGTGCCAGCAGCTTAGCCCTTAGCGGGGGGGGCTATGAGCAGTTCTTC.

The chain has TRBV3-1 (or the pseudogene TRBV3-2) and TRBJ2-5; 7 bases fit TRBD2. From germline, CDR1 is LGHDT and CDR2 YNNKEL (reference sequence). Trimming at V came to 7 bases and at J to 1 base, leaving 12 bases not matched to a gene. The CDR3 has 16 amino acids. Here the CDR3 reads CASNLQGAGVQETQYF. CDR3 sequence (DNA): TGTGCCAGCAACCTCCAGGGCGCGGGAGTCCAAGAGACCCAGTACTTC.